This T cell receptor (beta chain) was captured by sequencing in a study of shared clonotypes between healthy human individuals. Genomic DNA (from each subset) was split evenly across several immunoSEQ plates. Sequenced by immunoSEQ multiplex PCR; TCRdb stores in-frame clones only, minus some. Of 400,000 to 550,000 clones in the sample, 70% to 85% were seen once. The clonotype was recovered from a woman between 40 and 50 years old in good health. Some clones in this sample may be carry-over from other donors' samples. The sequencing sample was made of PBMCs.

The DNA of the CDR3 is TGTGCCAGCAGTCCACGGGACAGCCGAAAATCTGGCTACACCTTC. Residues: CASSPRDSRKSGYTF. The chain uses TRBV27 and TRBJ1-2; 7 bases agree with TRBD1. V was pared by 5 bases and J by 7 bases, with 13 bases of the junction left unmatched. Germline CDR1 reads MNHEY; CDR2 reads SMNVEV (reference sequence). The CDR3 has 15 residues.